This is a list of T cell receptor beta chains from one sample in a study of cytomegalovirus exposure and HLA in healthy donors. The assay was immunoSEQ multiplex PCR, and TCRdb's table has in-frame clones only and misses some. Among around 97,000 clones listed, roughly three quarters were seen once. Sequencing input: PBMCs. All receptors derive from a woman between 18 and 29 years old in good health and CMV-seropositive. Both conserved end residues are part of each CDR3. A D gene is named only where the DNA matches it firmly. Clone size appears in some rows only: once, few, many, or a class for an expanded clone.

TRBV5-6	NA	TRBJ2-2	NA	CASSFAGAGMADTGELFF	TGTGCCAGCAGCTTTGCGGGGGCAGGGATGGCCGATACCGGGGAGCTGTTTTTT
TRBV5-1	TRBD1	TRBJ1-2	NA	CASSLGTGYGYTF	TGCGCCAGCAGCTTGGGGACAGGGTATGGCTACACCTTC
TRBV27	TRBD1	TRBJ1-2	NA	CASSRLTGGYGYTF	TGTGCCAGCAGTCGACTGACAGGGGGGTATGGCTACACCTTC
TRBV15	TRBD2	TRBJ2-2	NA	CATSSMGAGGPRGNTGELFF	TGTGCCACCAGCTCAATGGGAGCGGGAGGGCCGCGAGGGAACACCGGGGAGCTGTTTTTT
TRBV5-1	TRBD2	TRBJ2-5	NA	CASSFSGGETQYF	TGCGCCAGCAGCTTTAGCGGGGGGGAGACCCAGTACTTC
TRBV4-2	NA	TRBJ2-5	NA	CASSQRRYEETQYF	TGTGCCAGCAGCCAACGGAGGTACGAAGAGACCCAGTACTTC
TRBV5-1	NA	TRBJ2-7	NA	CASSLEVGGGGRLNEQYF	TGCGCCAGCAGCTTGGAGGTGGGTGGGGGGGGCAGGTTGAACGAGCAGTACTTC
TRBV29-1	NA	TRBJ1-4	NA	CSAFIAEKLFF	TGCAGCGCTTTTATAGCGGAAAAACTGTTTTTT
TRBV18	NA	TRBJ2-1	NA	CASSPRWDTSLGNEQFF	TGTGCCAGCTCACCACGGTGGGACACAAGCCTAGGGAATGAGCAGTTCTTC
TRBV7-6	NA	TRBJ1-4	NA	CASSFGLTNEKLFF	TGTGCCAGCAGCTTTGGCTTAACTAATGAAAAACTGTTTTTT
TRBV7-9	TRBD1	TRBJ2-4	NA	CASSLRGQGLAKNIQYF	TGTGCCAGCAGCTTACGGGGACAGGGGTTAGCCAAAAACATTCAGTACTTC
TRBV7-2	TRBD1	TRBJ2-3	few	CASSLESDRGFPDTQYF	TGTGCCAGCAGCTTAGAATCGGACAGGGGGTTCCCAGATACGCAGTATTTT
TRBV6-6	NA	TRBJ1-5	NA	CASSWETGVPNQPQHF	TGTGCCAGCAGTTGGGAGACAGGAGTGCCCAATCAGCCCCAGCATTTT
TRBV5-6	NA	TRBJ1-2	few	CASSLAVGGTNYGYTF	TGTGCCAGCAGCTTGGCCGTGGGGGGGACTAACTATGGCTACACCTTC
TRBV29-1	TRBD2	TRBJ2-7	NA	CSVEAGRSRGLAGGFEQYF	TGCAGCGTTGAAGCGGGACGGAGTCGCGGACTAGCGGGAGGGTTCGAGCAGTACTTC
TRBV5-6	NA	TRBJ2-7	NA	CASSRLREHYEQYF	TGTGCCAGCAGCCGCTTGAGGGAGCACTACGAGCAGTACTTC
TRBV7-2	TRBD2	TRBJ2-7	few	CASSTRTSGGRYEQYF	TGTGCCAGCAGCACTCGGACTAGCGGGGGTCGCTACGAGCAGTACTTC
TRBV11-2	NA	TRBJ1-5	NA	CASSLSFSQPQHF	TGTGCCAGCAGCTTAAGTTTTAGTCAGCCCCAGCATTTT
TRBV7-3	NA	TRBJ2-2	NA	CASSLLAGQSTGELFF	TGTGCCAGCAGCTTACTGGCGGGGCAGTCCACCGGGGAGCTGTTTTTT
TRBV5-1	NA	TRBJ2-7	NA	CASSLGRRDTTYEQYF	TGCGCCAGCAGCCTTGGGAGAAGGGACACGACCTACGAGCAGTACTTC
TRBV4-3	NA	TRBJ2-1	few	CASSQEGPGNYNEQFF	TGCGCCAGCAGCCAAGAAGGCCCAGGAAACTACAATGAGCAGTTCTTC
TRBV5-1	NA	TRBJ2-1	once	CASCLALYNEQFF	TGCGCCAGCTGCTTGGCCCTTTACAATGAGCAGTTCTTC
TRBV27	TRBD2	TRBJ2-3	NA	CASSPGTSGSSDTQYF	TGTGCCAGCAGTCCAGGGACTAGCGGGAGCTCGGATACGCAGTATTTT
TRBV19	TRBD1	TRBJ2-2	NA	CASSIPRGQDTGELFF	TGTGCCAGTAGTATTCCCAGGGGGCAGGACACCGGGGAGCTGTTTTTT
TRBV18	NA	TRBJ2-5	NA	CASSRDIQETQYF	TGTGCCAGCTCCCGGGATATCCAAGAGACCCAGTACTTC
TRBV9	NA	TRBJ1-5	once	CASSTGTTGDQPQHF	TGTGCCAGCAGCACCGGGACCACGGGGGATCAGCCCCAGCATTTT